This paragraph covers one T cell receptor beta chain sequence. These data are taken from a study of technical replicates of blood from a few donors. Assay: immunoSEQ multiplex PCR; the TCRdb copy retains only in-frame clones and omits some. The sample records 50,000 to 55,000 clones, more than 70% being singletons. Sequencing was performed on PBMCs. This receptor was identified in a human donor in good health. Some clones in this sample may be carry-over from other donors' samples.

The CDR3 nucleotides are TGTGCCAGCAGTTATAGGCGGGGCCAGAGTAATGAAAAACTGTTTTTT. Translating gives CASSYRRGQSNEKLFF. The rearrangement joins TRBV6-5 to TRBJ1-4; possibly TRBD1 for D (5 bases). Trimming shortened V by 3 bases and J by 4 bases, and 15 bases separated the two germline ends. This CDR3 comprises 16 residues. Looked up from germline, CDR1 is MNHEY and CDR2 is SVGAGI.